These T cell receptor beta chains were read from a single sample in a study of T cell responses to AZD1222 COVID-19 vaccine. Here immunoSEQ multiplex PCR was the method, and the copy in TCRdb shows in-frame clones only, minus some. This sample has around 63,000 clones, with about 85% found just once. Specimen: peripheral blood, collected on day 0 of AZD1222 vaccination. These receptors came from an adult in good health. The CDR3 runs from the conserved cysteine through the conserved F or W. A D gene is named only where the DNA matches it firmly. Size values are once, few and many counts, or a class for expanded clones, and some rows have none.

v_call,d_call,j_call,clone_size,cdr3_aa,cdr3_nt
TRBV30,NA,TRBJ2-7,few,CAWRVTGPQSYEQYF,TGTGCCTGGAGGGTAACAGGTCCTCAATCCTACGAGCAGTACTTC
TRBV12-5,NA,TRBJ2-7,NA,CASGLVPVGGSKYDEQYF,TGTGCTAGTGGTTTGGTCCCGGTAGGGGGATCCAAATACGACGAGCAGTACTTC
TRBV19,NA,TRBJ1-1,once,CASSIADAEAFF,TGTGCCAGTAGTATAGCCGACGCTGAAGCTTTCTTT
TRBV19,NA,TRBJ1-2,NA,CASSIGPVSGYTF,TGTGCCAGTAGTATCGGACCCGTTAGTGGCTACACCTTC
TRBV7-2,TRBD2,TRBJ2-1,NA,CASSKAGLTNEQFF,TGTGCCAGCAGCAAAGCGGGGCTAACCAATGAGCAGTTCTTC
TRBV6-5,NA,TRBJ2-7,NA,CASGSGSSYEQYF,TGTGCCAGCGGCTCAGGGAGTTCCTACGAGCAGTACTTC
TRBV7-3,NA,TRBJ2-7,NA,CASSSTGPGDEQYF,TGTGCCAGCAGCTCAACGGGACCTGGGGACGAGCAGTACTTC
TRBV19,TRBD1,TRBJ2-7,NA,CASSSWGTVFEQYF,TGTGCCAGTAGTAGTTGGGGGACAGTATTCGAGCAGTACTTC
TRBV10-3,TRBD2,TRBJ2-7,NA,CAISEGLAGDEQYF,TGTGCCATCAGTGAAGGACTAGCGGGGGACGAGCAGTACTTC
TRBV9,NA,TRBJ2-2,NA,CASSVSQINTGELFF,TGTGCCAGCAGCGTCTCCCAAATAAACACCGGGGAGCTGTTTTTT
TRBV9,NA,TRBJ1-2,NA,CASSVDPGGLGYTF,TGTGCCAGCAGCGTAGACCCCGGGGGGCTTGGCTACACCTTC
TRBV5-1,NA,TRBJ2-3,NA,CASSPEALTGYPTDTQYF,TGCGCCAGCAGCCCGGAGGCCCTTACAGGGTACCCCACAGATACGCAGTATTTT
TRBV27,NA,TRBJ1-1,NA,CASTQNFGTEAFF,TGTGCCAGCACTCAGAACTTCGGCACTGAAGCTTTCTTT
TRBV5-1,TRBD1,TRBJ2-2,NA,CASWTGDNTGELFF,TGCGCCAGTTGGACAGGGGATAACACCGGGGAGCTGTTTTTT
TRBV11-2,NA,TRBJ2-7,NA,CASSLVRGFYEQYF,TGTGCCAGCAGCTTAGTCCGGGGGTTCTACGAGCAGTACTTC
TRBV18,TRBD1,TRBJ2-1,NA,CASSPLRTGSSYNEQFF,TGTGCCAGCTCACCACTGCGGACAGGGAGCTCCTACAATGAGCAGTTCTTC
TRBV7-9,NA,TRBJ1-5,NA,CASSLGIVGDQPQHF,TGTGCCAGCAGCTTAGGTATAGTGGGGGATCAGCCCCAGCATTTT
TRBV12-3/TRBV12-4,NA,TRBJ1-2,NA,CASTRQINYGYTF,TGTGCCAGCACCAGGCAGATAAACTATGGCTACACCTTC
TRBV2,NA,TRBJ1-4,NA,CASSAGYREKLFF,TGTGCCAGCTCAGCCGGGTATAGGGAAAAACTGTTTTTT
TRBV7-8,NA,TRBJ2-2,NA,CASSSTPSSGELFF,TGTGCCAGCAGCTCGACCCCCTCAAGCGGGGAGCTGTTTTTT
TRBV11-2,NA,TRBJ1-6,NA,CASRSGGGSSVGNSPLHF,TGTGCCAGCAGATCTGGGGGGGGCAGCAGCGTAGGAAATTCACCCCTCCACTTT
TRBV7-2,NA,TRBJ2-7,NA,CASSLLLTDSYEQYF,TGTGCCAGCAGCTTACTCTTGACGGACTCCTACGAGCAGTACTTC
TRBV4-1,NA,TRBJ1-4,NA,CASSPLSLGLGNEKLFF,TGCGCCAGCAGCCCCTTATCCTTGGGGCTCGGTAATGAAAAACTGTTTTTT
TRBV30,NA,TRBJ1-2,NA,CAWVRGGYGYTF,TGTGCCTGGGTCCGGGGGGGGTATGGCTACACCTTC
TRBV5-1,NA,TRBJ2-1,NA,CASSLPQGRLF,TGCGCCAGCAGCTTACCACAGGGAAGGCTCTTC
TRBV30,NA,TRBJ2-3,NA,CAWSFMAGTDTQYF,TGTGCCTGGAGTTTTATGGCCGGCACAGATACGCAGTATTTT